These 19 T cell receptor beta chains were all obtained from the same sample, sequenced in a study of Tregs in tolerant kidney transplant recipients. Antigen specificity for these receptors is unknown. Profiling relied on immunoSEQ multiplex PCR, and the TCRdb table lists in-frame clones only, not all of them. The data contain 35,000 to 50,000 clones, 95% of them singletons. Sample: Tregs from blood cultured with allogeneic cells. Source of these receptors: a human donor in good health.

The chain carries TRBV7-8 and TRBJ2-7, with D tentatively TRBD2 (6 bases). Germline CDR1 is SGHVS and CDR2 is FQNEAQ. The CDR3 runs to 13 residues. V was trimmed by 5 bases and J by 1 base, leaving 9 bases between them. CDR3 protein: CASSAGPSYEQYF. The CDR3 coding sequence is TGTGCCAGCAGCGCGGGACCTTCCTACGAGCAGTACTTC.

V gene TRBV18 combines with J gene TRBJ2-1, with 9 bases aligning to TRBD2. The CDR3 totals 18 residues. With V trimmed by 3 bases and J by 8 bases, 17 bases remained unmatched. The V gene's germline CDR1 is KGHSH and CDR2 LQKENI. The CDR3 is CASSPGRLAASQTDEQFF. In DNA, the CDR3 is TGTGCCAGCTCACCGGGGCGACTAGCGGCCTCACAAACGGATGAGCAGTTCTTC. Together with reference TRBV18 and TRBJ2-1, the CDR3 gives the full variable domain: NAGVMQNPRHLVRRRGQEARLRCSPMKGHSHVYWYRQLPEEGLKFMVYLQKENIIDESGMPKERFSAEFPKEGPSILRIQQVVRGDSAAYFCASSPGRLAASQTDEQFFGPGTRLTVL.

V is TRBV30 and J is TRBJ2-7, with 7 bases identical to TRBD1. From germline, CDR1 is GTSNPN and CDR2 SVGIG (reference sequence). The CDR3 is made up of 13 amino acids. V gave up 0 bases and J gave up 2 bases; unmatched junction bases: 1. This chain's CDR3 is CAWSVQGPYEQYF. The CDR3 DNA reads TGTGCCTGGAGTGTACAGGGGCCCTACGAGCAGTACTTC.

This chain joins TRBV5-1 and TRBJ2-1, with D perhaps matching TRBD1 (5 bases). The germline V and J ends were trimmed by 0 bases and 5 bases, with 9 bases remaining between them. The CDR3 runs 14 residues. CDR1 is SGHRS, CDR2 YFSETQ, per germline. The CDR3 is CASSLGQRNNEQFF. DNA of the CDR3: TGCGCCAGCAGCTTGGGACAGAGAAACAATGAGCAGTTCTTC.

This chain's CDR3 is CASDQGNSGGAGDTQYF. The CDR3 DNA is TGCGCCAGTGACCAAGGAAATAGCGGGGGGGCCGGAGATACGCAGTATTTT. The chain recombines TRBV5-1 with TRBJ2-3, with 11 positions matching TRBD2. Unmatched junction bases numbered 16, after V lost 8 bases and J lost 5 bases. CDR1 SGHRS and CDR2 YFSETQ come from the germline V gene. This CDR3 has 17 residues.

The chain recombines TRBV19 with TRBJ1-2, with 8 bases lining up with TRBD1. The CDR3 has 13 amino acids. The V gene's germline CDR1 is LNHDA and CDR2 SQIVND (reference sequence). J lost 3 bases, V lost 5 bases, and 2 bases had no gene match. The CDR3 nucleotides read TGTGCCAGTAGTGTGACAGGGGACTATGGCTACACCTTC. As protein: CASSVTGDYGYTF.

This chain links TRBV5-1 with TRBJ1-2; D is perhaps TRBD1 (6 bases). Per the germline V gene, CDR1 is SGHRS and CDR2 is YFSETQ. The V end lost 1 base, the J end lost 6 bases, and 16 bases lay between the germline ends. The CDR3 sequence is 15 residues long. This chain's CDR3 is CASSLLGPEGDGYTF. For the CDR3, the DNA is TGCGCCAGCAGCTTGTTAGGACCCGAGGGGGATGGCTACACCTTC.

The V call is TRBV7-9, the J call TRBJ2-3; the D is unclear. The CDR3 contains 14 residues. V was trimmed by 6 bases and J by 2 bases, leaving 12 bases between them. Germline V lookup: CDR1 SEHNR, CDR2 FQNEAQ (reference sequence). CDR3 region: CASSSYGPTDTQYF. DNA for the CDR3: TGTGCCAGCAGTTCATATGGCCCCACAGATACGCAGTATTTT.

V gene TRBV6-1 combines with J gene TRBJ1-5; 8 bases line up with TRBD1. V was clipped by 4 bases and J by 4 bases; unmatched bases: 3. The germline V gene has CDR1 MNHNS and CDR2 SASEGT. CDR3 length: 14 amino acids. CDR3 loop: CASSGTGGNQPQHF. The CDR3 DNA is TGTGCCAGCAGTGGAACAGGGGGAAATCAGCCCCAGCATTTT.

J is TRBJ2-5 and V is TRBV18, with unresolved D. The CDR3 consists of 14 residues. Trimming took off 3 bases at V and 3 bases at J, with 11 bases between the two ends. CDR1 is KGHSH, CDR2 LQKENI, per germline. CDR3 sequence (DNA): TGTGCCAGCTCACCGTCAATAGGGAAAGAGACCCAGTACTTC. Translated: CASSPSIGKETQYF. The variable domain in full, with the rest retrieved from reference TRBV18 and TRBJ2-5, is NAGVMQNPRHLVRRRGQEARLRCSPMKGHSHVYWYRQLPEEGLKFMVYLQKENIIDESGMPKERFSAEFPKEGPSILRIQQVVRGDSAAYFCASSPSIGKETQYFGPGTRLLVL.

The chain couples TRBV7-3 to TRBJ1-3; unclear D gene. CDR1 SGHTA and CDR2 FQGTGA come from the germline V gene. The CDR3 spans 13 residues. Trimming left V 5 bases short and J 4 bases short, with 9 bases between. CDR3 in DNA: TGTGCCAGCAGCACCCAACAGGGAAACACCATATATTTT. Protein: CASSTQQGNTIYF.

V usage is TRBV19 and J usage is TRBJ1-1, with 12 bases identical to TRBD1. Germline loops: CDR1 LNHDA, CDR2 SQIVND (reference sequence). The V segment lost 7 bases and the J segment 1 base; nucleotides outside the gene matches: 13. The CDR3 has 18 amino acids. The CDR3 region is CASTLGGTGGFRNTEAFF. In nucleotides, the CDR3 is TGTGCCAGTACCCTGGGGGGGACAGGGGGCTTCAGGAACACTGAAGCTTTCTTT.

This chain connects TRBV5-1 to TRBJ2-7; 8 nucleotides match TRBD1. V shed 3 bases, J shed 2 bases, and the junction held 7 bases outside the gene matches. The germline V gene has CDR1 SGHRS and CDR2 YFSETQ. The CDR3 is 15 amino acids. The CDR3 sequence: CASSYQGAPTYEQYF. The CDR3 nucleotides read TGCGCCAGCAGCTATCAGGGGGCACCGACCTACGAGCAGTACTTC.

The chain combines TRBV19 with TRBJ1-2, with TRBD1 as a possible D gene (6 bases). The V gene lost 3 bases and the J gene lost 3 bases, with 8 bases spanning the gap. The CDR3 has 13 residues. The germline gives CDR1 LNHDA, CDR2 SQIVND (reference sequence). The chain's CDR3 is CASSITGYYGYTF. The CDR3 DNA follows: TGTGCCAGTAGTATTACAGGGTACTATGGCTACACCTTC.

The genes are TRBV5-1 and TRBJ2-1; the D is unclear. The ends were cut back, 2 bases at V and 4 bases at J, with 1 base in the middle. The CDR3 totals 11 residues. CDR1 SGHRS and CDR2 YFSETQ come from the germline V gene. The CDR3 DNA follows: TGCGCCAGCAGCTTATACAATGAGCAGTTCTTC. It yields the protein CASSLYNEQFF.

The chain joins TRBV10-1 to TRBJ2-1; maybe TRBD2 (6 bases). With 4 bases removed from V and 6 bases from J, the gap between germline ends came to 16 bases. CDR3 length: 15 residues. CDR1 is WNHNN and CDR2 is SYGVQD in the germline V gene (reference sequence). The CDR3 coding sequence is TGCGCCAGCAGTGGGGCGAGTATGACTAGCAATGAGCAGTTCTTC. Protein sequence: CASSGASMTSNEQFF.

With regard to this clone: The junction differs from germline at one of its ends, possibly a read error. This chain uses TRBV7-2 with TRBJ2-7; D is possibly TRBD1 (6 bases). This CDR3 is 15 amino acids long. CDR1 SGHTA and CDR2 FQGNSA come from the germline V gene. The CDR3 DNA reads TGTGCCAACAGCTTAGGTCCCCAGGGGATCTACGAGCAGTACTTC. Translated, it gives CANSLGPQGIYEQYF.

The chain recombines TRBV5-1 with TRBJ2-2; the match to TRBD2 covers 12 bases. Trimming removed 5 bases from V and 5 bases from J; junction bases left unmatched: 7. CDR1 SGHRS and CDR2 YFSETQ come from the germline V gene. The CDR3 consists of 16 residues. For the CDR3, the DNA is TGCGCCAGCAGTTACACTAGCGGGAGGTTTACCGGGGAGCTGTTTTTT. It translates to CASSYTSGRFTGELFF.

The CDR3 region has the DNA TGTGCCAGCAGCCCCCGGACAGGTGCAACTAATGAAAAACTGTTTTTT. It codes for CASSPRTGATNEKLFF. The V gene is TRBV5-4, the J gene TRBJ1-4, with 7 positions matching TRBD1. The CDR3 runs 16 residues. Trimming cost V 4 bases and J 0 bases; bases outside gene matches: 6. In germline, CDR1 is SGHNT, CDR2 YYREEE (reference sequence).